Sequencing of this TCR beta chain was carried out in a study of control samples from healthy donors and cancer patients. Data came from immunoSEQ multiplex PCR; TCRdb stores just in-frame clones and leaves some out. The sample includes tens of thousands of clones, roughly 85% of them seen just once. The CDR3 loop spans 15 amino acids. Trimming shortened V by 7 bases and J by 2 bases, and 18 bases separated the two germline ends. CDR1 is SGHTA and CDR2 is FQGNSA in the germline V gene. The sample comprised blood. This receptor was obtained from a man aged 40-55 years in good health. The rearrangement uses TRBV7-2 and TRBJ2-7; the D gene is possibly TRBD2 (7 bases). CDR3 sequence: CASIERGGIPYEQYF. The CDR3, as DNA: TGTGCCAGCATCGAAAGGGGGGGGATTCCCTACGAGCAGTACTTC.